This T cell receptor beta chain was sequenced during a study of regulatory T cells in long-lasting Graves disease. Study-wide results and caveats: Patients with persistent disease shared 2,741 public clonotypes, outpacing the roughly 1,000 shared by new patients. TRBV28, TRBJ1-2 and TRBJ2-5 were favored in persistent disease.

This clonotype was seen only a few times. Its antigen is unknown. The length of the CDR3 is 13 residues. V lost 6 bases and J lost 1; bases outside the gene matches: 6. Germline V gene lookup returns CDR1 DFQATT and CDR2 SNEGSKA (reference sequence). Construction of TCR beta libraries relied on iRepertoire HTBI primers and on Arm-PCR targeting CDR3 regions. TCRdb re-derived calls from the multiplex PCR reads in MiXCR, one entry per CDR3 protein. The sample carries about 540,000 distinct CDR3 sequences, approximately 13% recorded once. Indicated time point: newly diagnosed GD, antithyroid drugs for less than 3 months. PBMCs provided the RNA from which the TCR library was made. The data were also submitted as part of a second study, on T cells in Graves' hyperthyroidism and ophthalmopathy. From that report: Recently diagnosed hyperthyroidism of less than 2 months' duration affected patients aged 18 to 65.

The rearrangement uses TRBV20-1 and TRBJ2-7, with 7 bases matching TRBD2. The source of this sequence is a man aged 25-40 years with Graves disease. The sequencing here drew on peripheral blood mononuclear cells (PBMCs), taken at new diagnosis, from a patient treated with antithyroid drugs. In DNA form, the CDR3 reads TGCAGTGCCACGGAGCGGGAATCCTACGAGCAGTACTTC. As protein: CSATERESYEQYF.